This T cell receptor beta chain comes out of a study of T-cell reconstitution after alpha-beta-depleted transplantation in children. This clonotype was seen ten or more times. V gave up 5 bases and J gave up 5 bases; unmatched junction bases: 7. CDR1 is SGHKS and CDR2 is YYEKEE in the germline V gene (reference sequence). The CDR3 has 14 residues. TCRbeta library preparation incorporated unique molecular identifiers. TCRdb re-derived calls from the PCR reads in MiXCR, one entry per CDR3 protein. In the table there are approximately 400,000 distinct CDR3 sequences, roughly a tenth of which are singletons.

This chain connects TRBV5-5 to TRBJ2-5; 9 positions match TRBD2. Sequences were derived from PBMCs from the stem cell graft donor, sampled from the stem cell graft. The receptor was derived from a human donor who donated a stem cell graft to a child with acute myeloid leukemia. This chain's CDR3 is CASSASGTEETQYF. CDR3 nucleotides: TGTGCCAGCAGTGCTAGCGGGACGGAGGAGACCCAGTACTTC.